The clone carrying this T cell receptor (beta chain) was observed at least ten times. Germline assignment: CDR1 ENHRY and CDR2 SYGVKD. V was pared by 6 bases and J by 0 bases, with 9 bases between. This CDR3 has 14 amino acids. This specimen belongs to a study of human T cells and chemical hapten exposure. TCRdb used MiXCR to reprocess the RACE reads, holding one entry per CDR3 protein. The sample includes about 270,000 distinct CDR3 sequences, over 7.5% of them seen just once. Time point of the sample: pre-sensitization, week 0. This sample's treatment: therapeutic diphenylcyclopropenone sensitization with weekly scalp DPC.

This TCR came from a man between 18 and 35 years old with alopecia areata. Some clones in this sample may be carry-over from other donors' samples. Specimen: whole blood, collected in connection with sensitization to the hapten diphenylcyclopropenone (DPC). This rearrangement joins TRBV10-3 to TRBJ1-5; possible D gene TRBD1, 5 bases. The CDR3 is CAIRAGDSNQPQHF. The CDR3, as DNA: TGTGCCATCAGAGCGGGGGATAGCAATCAGCCCCAGCATTTT.